The present T cell receptor beta chain was sequenced within a study of blood T cell repertoires in COVID-19. In its sample, this clone was seen a few times. Method: immunoSEQ multiplex PCR; TCRdb's copy keeps in-frame clones and lacks some. The sample yields 150,000 or so clones, 85% to 90% seen once. Trimming took 3 bases from V and 1 from J; bases not matched to a gene: 9. Germline loops: CDR1 SGDLS, CDR2 YYNGEE. The CDR3 is 16 residues long. The sequence came from a man aged 18 to 29 with COVID-19, enrolled during active disease. The sequenced sample was peripheral blood. The J gene is TRBJ2-7, the V gene TRBV9; the match to TRBD2 covers 8 bases. This CDR3 is CASSGGSGRPSYEQYF. CDR3 sequence (DNA): TGTGCCAGCAGCGGAGGGAGCGGGAGACCTTCCTACGAGCAGTACTTC. Full variable domain (missing parts from reference TRBV9 and TRBJ2-7): DSGVTQTPKHLITATGQRVTLRCSPRSGDLSVYWYQQSLDQGLQFLIQYYNGEERAKGNILERFSAQQFPDLHSELNLSSLELGDSALYFCASSGGSGRPSYEQYFGPGTRLTVT.